This T cell receptor (beta chain) is drawn from a study of blood T cell repertoires in COVID-19. Study-level background: Sites across the United States, Italy and Spain contributed samples from acute and convalescent COVID-19. T cells, B-cell-depleted T cells, or PBMCs supplied cDNA or gDNA.

Study members were between roughly 18 and 100 years old and lived in around 24 US regions. The authors' processing: The authors estimated nucleated cell counts from reference gene primer amplification. Produced via immunoSEQ multiplex PCR; TCRdb's table is partial and in-frame only. D and trimming were read from the DNA, whereas the V and J calls and clone size are those reported in that table. The repertoire includes under 300,000 clones, around 87% of them detected once, and about 1.5% sits in the top ten. This receptor was taken from a woman in her 50s who had recovered from COVID-19. Sequencing input: PBMCs or T cells enriched from blood (not recorded which).

The CDR3 nucleotides read TGTGCCAGCAGCGGGAACACTGAAGCTTTCTTT. It codes for CASSGNTEAFF. V is TRBV27 and J is TRBJ1-1; D not resolved. V was shortened by 6 bases and J by 1 base, with 3 bases between the two germline ends. CDR1 and CDR2 (germline): MNHEY, SMNVEV (reference sequence). The CDR3 contains 11 residues.